The source of this TCR beta chain is a study of T cell changes during pregnancy in multiple sclerosis. Generated by immunoSEQ multiplex PCR, the TCRdb table keeps only in-frame clones and is missing some. In the table there are 50,000 or so clones, around nine tenths of which are singletons. The source was CD4+ T cells from peripheral blood mononuclear cells, collected before pregnancy. The source is a female donor with multiple sclerosis, enrolled in a pregnancy study.

CDR3: CASSPRRGTEAFF. The DNA of the CDR3 is TGCGCCAGCAGCCCTCGTCGGGGCACTGAAGCTTTCTTT. The rearrangement links TRBV4-1 to TRBJ1-1; D is unclear. V lost 4 bases and J lost 4, with 10 bases in between. CDR3 length: 13 amino acids. Germline V lookup: CDR1 MGHRA, CDR2 YSYEKL.